This T cell receptor beta chain was obtained from a study of T cells in Graves' hyperthyroidism and ophthalmopathy (dated by TCRdb to the late 2010s). Turning to the overall study: Peripheral blood samples were taken at the time of initial diagnosis, prior to any treatment. To identify distinguishing TCR V-J signatures, a discovery cohort of some 100 patients was used, comprising 40 to 45 with Graves' ophthalmopathy and around 60 with stable Graves' hyperthyroidism. An independent validation cohort of 18 to 20 hyperthyroidism patients and approximately 15 patients who later progressed to ophthalmopathy tested prospective prediction of ophthalmopathy. The roughly 99 discovery patients were divided at random into training and test sets in a 7:3 ratio. In addition, the study compared T-cell repertoires in thyroid tissue and in blood from roughly 6 Graves' hyperthyroidism patients. After blood sampling, hyperthyroidism patients were treated with methimazole at a starting dose of 30 mg daily, and ophthalmopathy patients were treated with high-dose intravenous methylprednisolone. TCR Vbeta CDR3 sequencing of 135 peripheral blood samples (approximately 44 ophthalmopathy, roughly 74 hyperthyroidism and roughly 17 progressor patients) is reported in the paper. Points the paper makes about the study in general: No statistical method was used to fix the sample size in advance, and group allocation was not hidden from the investigators. In validation, progression to ophthalmopathy was predicted by the model with more than 65% sensitivity and around 75% specificity, a median of about 6 months before onset. Blood samples also contained most of the expanded thyroid clonotypes (frequency above 0.001), which suggests that blood repertoires may reflect thyroid immune responses. A 13 V-J signature model separated ophthalmopathy from stable hyperthyroidism, with approximately 87% sensitivity and about 81% specificity in cross-validation and 80%/75% in testing.

From its cysteine to its phenylalanine, the CDR3 spans 13 amino acids. Only the CDR3 part of the read is kept: 39 bases, read in frame from the first base. The germline V gene yields MDHEN for CDR1 and SYDVKM for CDR2. V and J are truncated by 4 bases and 3 bases respectively, leaving an intervening sequence of 10 bases. This clonotype was recorded at least ten times. It lacks a known antigen. One base away there is no much larger clone; base qualities are not given. Stable Graves' hyperthyroidism was defined as the absence of progression to ophthalmopathy over 18 months of follow-up. Hyperthyroidism patients were newly diagnosed, had a disease duration of under 2 months, and were aged 18 to 65 years. Exclusion was applied to patients with uncontrolled infections, other autoimmune diseases, pregnancy or lactation. Diagnoses were established on the basis of clinical symptoms, serum thyroxine and TRAb, thyroid ultrasound, and orbital computed tomography. PBMCs were separated from about 10 ml of fresh peripheral blood using Ficoll-Paque density gradient centrifugation. Trizol reagent was used to extract total RNA, and RNA quality was then checked on an Agilent 2100 Bioanalyzer.

TCR beta CDR3 regions were amplified from RNA transcripts. The TCR CDR3 was subjected to a first round of RT-PCR using the HTBI primer set and the Qiagen OneStep RT-PCR kit. Libraries were constructed in a second round of multiplex PCR, after which size selection and purification were performed. Paired-end sequencing of the libraries was performed with 100 bp reads on an Illumina HiSeq2000. The authors' pipeline ran thus. SOAPnuke was used to process the raw data, throwing out any read that contained adapters or uncalled bases, had a mean Phred below 15, or lacked an exact constant-primer or identifier match. High-quality paired reads were merged with COPE v1.2.5, and unique nucleotide sequences were defined as clonotypes. Clonotypes were aligned to IMGT TRBV, TRBD and TRBJ reference segments using MiTCR v1.1. Analysis was restricted to V-J combinations with a frequency above 0.0001, which covered about 99% of repertoires. The TCS score was defined as F50 (clonal expansion) divided by E x V (chaos), with BLOSUM62-based TCRdist calculated between CDR3 peptides within each V-J. Welch's t-statistics and random forest reduced several hundred V-J features to around 14, which were used in a naive Bayes classifier (R e1071). Using fastp trimming at Q25 and MiXCR clonotype assembly, TCRdb reanalyzed the public sequencing data and kept in-frame beta chains. Rows with a matching CDR3 protein are joined into one entry that keeps the most common DNA and genes. For this entry, the V and J calls and clone size follow TCRdb and not the study's own pipeline. A total of around 340,000 distinct CDR3 sequences appear in this sample, about 15% of them only once. 20% to 25% of the sample is taken by the ten largest.

The sequenced sample consisted of blood. The rearrangement combines TRBV28 with TRBJ2-7; TRBD2 could be the D gene, as 6 bases match. The TCR was taken from a woman in her 30s with Graves' hyperthyroidism. CDR3 protein: CASSSYGGYEQYF. The nucleotide sequence is TGTGCCAGCAGTTCGTACGGGGGCTACGAGCAGTACTTC.